This entry is about one TCR beta chain. The data stem from a study of T cell changes during pregnancy in multiple sclerosis. Sequencing was performed with immunoSEQ multiplex PCR; in TCRdb, only in-frame clones are kept and a portion is missing. The sample includes around 100,000 clones, approximately 90% of them seen just once. The V gene end was trimmed by 6 bases and the J gene end by 7 bases; junction bases not matched to a gene: 11. In germline, CDR1 is MDHEN, CDR2 SYDVKM. The CDR3 sequence is 15 residues long. The chain couples TRBV28 to TRBJ2-7; TRBD2 aligns across 11 bases. The TCR originated in a female donor in good health, enrolled as a control in a pregnancy study. This material consisted of peripheral blood, taken in the second trimester of pregnancy. The CDR3 DNA reads as TGTGCCAGCAGCGCGGCAATAGCGGGAGGGGGAGAGCAGTACTTC. Protein: CASSAAIAGGGEQYF.